Listed here are 24 T cell receptor beta chains from one sample, sequenced in a study of T cells in Graves' hyperthyroidism and ophthalmopathy (dated by TCRdb to the late 2010s). Libraries were built with multiplex PCR. Instrument used: Illumina HiSeq 2000. The TCR beta CDR3 regions were amplified from the RNA transcripts. For the first round of RT-PCR on the TCR CDR3, the HTBI primer set was used together with the Qiagen OneStep RT-PCR kit. The public reads were reprocessed in TCRdb via fastp at Q25 and MiXCR, keeping in-frame beta chains. Rows are combined by CDR3 protein, so each entry shows the most common genes and DNA. The sample records about 840,000 distinct CDR3 sequences, more than 30% of which are singletons. The ten largest make up roughly 8.3% of the sample. The sequencing input was blood. All receptors come from a man between 18 and 35 years old with Graves' hyperthyroidism.

This chain joins TRBV24-1 and TRBJ2-3; 7 bases align to TRBD1. CDR3 length: 13 residues. Trimming removed 9 bases from V and 2 bases from J; junction bases left unmatched: 4. The germline V gene encodes CDR1 KGHDR and CDR2 SFDVKD. CDR3 region: CATSDRVTDTQYF. As DNA, the CDR3 is TGTGCCACCTCTGACAGGGTCACAGATACGCAGTATTTT.

The V gene is TRBV7-8, the J gene TRBJ2-5, with 9 bases that match TRBD1. The V gene end was trimmed by 5 bases and the J gene end by 5 bases; junction bases not matched to a gene: 9. This CDR3 has 15 residues. Germline CDR1 is SGHVS and CDR2 is FQNEAQ. This CDR3 reads CASSLDGTGRETQYF. The CDR3 DNA reads TGTGCCAGCAGCCTAGACGGGACAGGGAGGGAGACCCAGTACTTC.

A word on this clonotype: The junction differs from germline at one of its ends, possibly a read error. The chain recombines TRBV7-2 with TRBJ2-5; D possibly uses TRBD1 or TRBD2 (5 bases each). This CDR3 has 14 residues. The germline V gene encodes CDR1 SGHTA and CDR2 FQGNSA. The CDR3 bases are TGTGCCAGCAGCTTCGGGGCGGCGGAAGAAACCCAGTACTTC. Encoded protein: CASSFGAAEETQYF.

J is TRBJ1-1 and V is TRBV2; D gene ambiguous. Trimming took 7 bases from V and 1 from J, leaving 13 bases between them. This CDR3 region has 14 residues. Per the germline V gene, CDR1 is SNHLY and CDR2 is FYNNEI. The CDR3 sequence: CASTELGPNTEAFF. CDR3 nucleotide sequence: TGTGCCAGCACCGAGCTCGGGCCGAACACTGAAGCTTTCTTT.

At least ten counts were recorded for this clonotype. The J gene is TRBJ2-7, the V gene TRBV2, with 7 bases lining up with TRBD1. This CDR3 has 11 residues. J lost 11 bases, V lost 6 bases, and 7 bases had no gene match. CDR1 and CDR2 (germline): SNHLY, FYNNEI. CDR3 sequence: CASSGQAGEYF. The CDR3 DNA follows: TGTGCCAGCAGCGGACAGGCCGGGGAGTACTTC. The variable domain in full, with the rest retrieved from reference TRBV2 and TRBJ2-7, is EPEVTQTPSHQVTQMGQEVILRCVPISNHLYFYWYRQILGQKVEFLVSFYNNEISEKSEIFDDQFSVERPDGSNFTLKIRSTKLEDSAMYFCASSGQAGEYFGPGTRLTVT.

Worth noting for this clonotype: A read error is possible here, since a much larger clone lies one base away. V is TRBV24-1 and J is TRBJ2-7; the D is unclear. CDR1 and CDR2 from the germline V gene are KGHDR and SFDVKD. Trimming shortened V by 2 bases and J by 1 base, and 8 bases separated the two germline ends. The CDR3 runs to 14 residues. This CDR3 is CATSDSGVSYEQYF. In DNA, the CDR3 is TGTGCCACCAGTGATTCTGGCGTATCCTACGAGCAGTACTTC.

Worth noting for this clonotype: A much larger clonotype is one base distant, so this may be a read error. CDR3 sequence reads: CATSGPEQETQYF. The CDR3 DNA sequence: TGTGCCACCAGTGGGCCGGAGCAAGAGACCCAGTACTTC. V gene TRBV10-3 combines with J gene TRBJ2-5; D remains unclear. Germline loops: CDR1 ENHRY, CDR2 SYGVKD. This CDR3 contains 13 residues.

The V gene is TRBV6-5, the J gene TRBJ2-7; possible D gene TRBD2, 6 bases. V lost 8 bases, J lost 4 bases, and 15 bases lay in between. This CDR3 is 13 amino acids long. Germline V CDR1 and CDR2: MNHEY, SVGAGI. This CDR3 reads CASGGTAQYEQYF. CDR3 DNA: TGTGCCAGCGGGGGGACCGCACAGTACGAGCAGTACTTC.

The chain carries TRBV13 and TRBJ1-5, with D hard to call. Germline V gene sequence: CDR1 PRHDT, CDR2 FYEKMQ (reference sequence). The CDR3 contains 15 residues. V lost 0 bases to trimming and J lost 0 bases, with 6 bases between them. The CDR3 DNA follows: TGTGCCAGCAGCTTAGGGGATGATAGCAATCAGCCCCAGCATTTT. Translating it yields CASSLGDDSNQPQHF.

V usage is TRBV7-9 and J usage is TRBJ2-7, with 8 bases that match TRBD1. The ends lost 7 bases at V and 0 bases at J; junction bases unmatched: 5. The CDR3 covers 14 residues. Per the germline V gene, CDR1 is SEHNR and CDR2 is FQNEAQ (reference sequence). CDR3 DNA: TGTGCCAGCACCTCTGGACAGGGCTCCTACGAGCAGTACTTC. Protein sequence: CASTSGQGSYEQYF.

There are many counts of this clonotype. The V gene is TRBV9, the J gene TRBJ1-2, with 7 bases lining up with TRBD1. This CDR3 comprises 14 residues. With V trimmed by 4 bases and J by 5 bases, 8 bases remained unmatched. Germline loops: CDR1 SGDLS, CDR2 YYNGEE. The CDR3 loop reads CASSPPGTDYGYTF. CDR3 DNA: TGTGCCAGCAGCCCCCCCGGGACAGATTATGGCTACACCTTC.

This clonotype was seen ten or more times. The CDR3 sequence: CASSASGPGNTIYF. The CDR3 DNA reads TGTGCCAGCAGTGCCTCGGGGCCTGGAAACACCATATATTTT. J is TRBJ1-3 and V is TRBV25-1; D might be TRBD1 (5 bases). There are 14 residues in the CDR3. The germline V and J ends were trimmed by 4 bases and 2 bases, with 9 bases remaining between them. Per germline, CDR1 MGHDK and CDR2 SYGVNS. The whole variable domain, filled in from reference TRBV25-1 and TRBJ1-3, reads EADIYQTPRYLVIGTGKKITLECSQTMGHDKMYWYQQDPGMELHLIHYSYGVNSTEKGDLSSESTVSRIRTEHFPLTLESARPSHTSQYLCASSASGPGNTIYFGEGSWLTVV.

This chain uses TRBV14 with TRBJ2-7; D assignment may be TRBD1 or TRBD2 (5 bases each). Per germline, CDR1 SGHDN and CDR2 FVKESK. V lost 6 bases and J 5 bases, leaving 17 bases between the germline ends. The CDR3 has 14 residues. The CDR3 spells CASRSSGAGNEQYF. The CDR3 coding sequence is TGTGCCAGCAGGTCCTCCGGGGCAGGGAACGAGCAGTACTTC.

V and J are TRBV19 and TRBJ1-1; D gene uncertain. Germline lookup yields CDR1 LNHDA and CDR2 SQIVND (reference sequence). CDR3 length: 13 amino acids. V shed 7 bases and J shed 7 bases, with 16 bases lying between them. The CDR3 protein is CASTSGYSREAFF. In DNA, the CDR3 is TGTGCCAGTACCTCCGGGTACTCCCGTGAAGCTTTCTTT.

This clonotype was picked up a small number of times. The rearrangement joins TRBV7-9 to TRBJ2-7, with a tentative D call TRBD1 (5 bases). Trimming took off 1 base at V and 5 bases at J, with 15 bases between the two ends. Germline V gene lookup returns CDR1 SEHNR and CDR2 FQNEAQ (reference sequence). This CDR3 region has 15 residues. CDR3 DNA sequence: TGTGCCAGCAGCTTAGGGCAGGGTTATCGCCACGAGCAGTACTTC. Amino acids: CASSLGQGYRHEQYF.

A few counts support this clonotype. This chain's CDR3 is CASSYGLYQETQYF. Written as DNA, the CDR3 is TGTGCCAGCAGTTACGGGTTGTACCAAGAGACCCAGTACTTC. This sequence joins TRBV6-6 and TRBJ2-5, with D uncertain. CDR3 length: 14 residues. The germline V gene encodes CDR1 MNHNY and CDR2 SVGAGI (reference sequence). V dropped 2 bases and J dropped 0 bases, with 7 bases sitting between them.

V and J are TRBV12-3 or TRBV12-4 and TRBJ2-7; D possibly corresponds to TRBD2 (5 bases). The V gene lost 6 bases and the J gene lost 6 bases, with 12 bases spanning the gap. The CDR3 is 12 amino acids. The CDR3, as DNA: TGTGCCAGCAGCAACGGAGGCGGCGAGCAGTACTTC. It is translated as CASSNGGGEQYF.

This clonotype was seen repeatedly, ten times or more. V usage is TRBV24-1 and J usage is TRBJ2-7; D is unresolved. The ends were cut back, 4 bases at V and 3 bases at J, with 6 bases in the middle. CDR1 is KGHDR and CDR2 is SFDVKD in the germline V gene. CDR3 length: 12 amino acids. CDR3 coding DNA: TGTGCCACCAGTGACTTGGACTACGAGCAGTACTTC. This codes for CATSDLDYEQYF.

This clonotype has just a few counts. V usage is TRBV7-2 and J usage is TRBJ1-1; D unclear. The CDR3 is 13 residues long. The germline V gene encodes CDR1 SGHTA and CDR2 FQGNSA. Trimming stripped 8 bases from V and 1 base from J, with 11 bases between. This CDR3 reads CASSALENTEAFF. The CDR3 coding sequence is TGTGCCAGCTCAGCTTTAGAGAACACTGAAGCTTTCTTT.

As concerns this clonotype: A much bigger clone sits one base away, suggesting this may be a read error. V usage is TRBV2 and J usage is TRBJ2-5, with D possibly TRBD1 on 6 matching bases. The germline V and J ends were trimmed by 6 bases and 7 bases, with 12 bases remaining between them. The CDR3 is made up of 12 amino acids. CDR1 and CDR2 (germline): SNHLY, FYNNEI. The CDR3 spells CASRGAYLTQYF. The CDR3 bases are TGTGCCAGCAGGGGGGCGTACTTGACCCAGTACTTC.

The chain recombines TRBV20-1 with TRBJ1-1, with a tentative D call TRBD1 (5 bases). The germline V gene has CDR1 DFQATT and CDR2 SNEGSKA (reference sequence). The V gene lost 3 bases and the J gene lost 5 bases, with 10 bases spanning the gap. This CDR3 region has 12 residues. CDR3 nucleotides: TGCAGTGCTAGTAAGGGGCGGACTGAAGCTTTCTTT. Its translation is CSASKGRTEAFF.

This clonotype has just a few counts. The genes are TRBV11-1 and TRBJ2-7; unclear D gene. The CDR3 covers 14 residues. The germline V and J ends were trimmed by 5 bases and 2 bases, with 13 bases remaining between them. Germline lookup yields CDR1 SGHAT and CDR2 FQDESV (reference sequence). The CDR3 is CASSVDAQTYEQYF. CDR3 in DNA: TGTGCCAGCAGCGTCGACGCGCAGACCTACGAGCAGTACTTC.

This chain connects TRBV7-8 to TRBJ1-2, with D tentatively TRBD1 (6 bases). CDR1 and CDR2 from the germline V gene are SGHVS and FQNEAQ. Trimming took 3 bases from V and 9 from J, leaving 14 bases between them. The CDR3 sequence is 13 residues long. CDR3 in DNA: TGTGCCAGCAGCTTGCCCGGGGGCTGGAGCTACACCTTC. Protein product: CASSLPGGWSYTF.

This clonotype occurred many times. The J gene is TRBJ1-5, the V gene TRBV24-1, with D possibly TRBD1 on 5 matching bases. Between the trimmed V and J ends, which lost 8 bases and 3 bases, there was a span of 13 bases. CDR1 KGHDR and CDR2 SFDVKD come from the germline V gene. This CDR3 comprises 14 residues. The CDR3 loop reads CATNRDGLNQPQHF. The DNA for the CDR3 is TGTGCCACCAACCGGGACGGACTCAATCAGCCCCAGCATTTT.